This T cell receptor beta chain derives from a study of T cells in narcolepsy. About the research overall: Patients with NT1 or NT2 and healthy control donors were enrolled. Findings of the study overall: Autoreactive clonotypes reportedly recurred in blood of same and different patients, not controls.

In the case of this clone: What it binds is unknown. This same CDR3 is encoded by further DNA sequences in the sample.

The repertoire was sequenced with immunoSEQ multiplex PCR; TCRdb's copy has only in-frame clones and lacks some. The profile shows 25,000 to 30,000 clones, about 89% of them singletons. The germline gives CDR1 SGHRS, CDR2 YFSETQ. This CDR3 region has 15 residues. V lost 2 bases, J lost 0 bases, and 8 bases lay in between. The specimen was memory (CD45RA-) CD4+ T cells from blood. The clonotype was recovered from a human donor in good health. The V and J genes are TRBV5-1 and TRBJ2-2; D not resolved. CDR3 coding DNA: TGCGCCAGCAGCTTTACGGAATCGAACACCGGGGAGCTGTTTTTT. As protein: CASSFTESNTGELFF. The full variable domain, completed using reference TRBV5-1 and TRBJ2-2, is KAGVTQTPRYLIKTRGQQVTLSCSPISGHRSVSWYQQTPGQGLQFLFEYFSETQRNKGNFPGRFSGRQFSNSRSEMNVSTLELGDSALYLCASSFTESNTGELFFGEGSRLTVL.